This TCR beta chain was sequenced for a study of OX40 agonist ivuxolimab in advanced cancers. Background on the study: Enrolled patients in dose escalation had cancers that were hepatocellular carcinoma, melanoma, renal cell or head and neck cancer.

As for this clone: Its antigen is unknown.

Using immunoSEQ multiplex PCR, the repertoire was profiled, and TCRdb retains in-frame clones only, with some absent. Of some 45,000 clones in the sample, 70% to 85% were seen once. Anyone with autoimmune disease history or systemic immunosuppression was excluded. Points from the study as a whole: Blood T cells, both CD4+ and CD8+, expanded clonally by week 6 at 0.1 to 3.0 mg/kg. In general, CD8+ T cells held more expanded clones than CD4+ did, on average.

CDR1 SNHLY and CDR2 FYNNEI come from the germline V gene. The CDR3 is 12 amino acids. Deletions cut 2 bases from V and 8 bases from J, with 9 bases between. The source was CD4+ or CD8+ T cells sorted from blood, collected in a trial of the OX40 agonist ivuxolimab. The genes are TRBV2 and TRBJ1-2; D unresolved. The origin of this receptor is an adult with an advanced solid tumor such as melanoma, head and neck, liver or kidney cancer. The chain's CDR3 is CASSESAGGYTF. In nucleotides, the CDR3 is TGTGCCAGCAGTGAATCGGCTGGCGGCTACACCTTC.